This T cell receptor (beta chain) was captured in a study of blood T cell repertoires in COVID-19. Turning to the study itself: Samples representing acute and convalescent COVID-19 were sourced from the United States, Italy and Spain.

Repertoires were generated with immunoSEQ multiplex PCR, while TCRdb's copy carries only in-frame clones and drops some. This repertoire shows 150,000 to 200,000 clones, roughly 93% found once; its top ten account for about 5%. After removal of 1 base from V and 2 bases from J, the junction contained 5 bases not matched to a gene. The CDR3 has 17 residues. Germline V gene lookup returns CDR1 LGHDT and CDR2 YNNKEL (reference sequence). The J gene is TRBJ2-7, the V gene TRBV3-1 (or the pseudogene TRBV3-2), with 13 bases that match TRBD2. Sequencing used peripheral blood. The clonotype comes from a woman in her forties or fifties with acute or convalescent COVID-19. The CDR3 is CASSQAPTSGRAYEQYF. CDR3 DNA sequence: TGTGCCAGCAGCCAAGCGCCAACTAGCGGGAGGGCCTACGAGCAGTACTTC.